The clone carrying this TCR gamma chain was detected only once. The length of the CDR3 is 20 residues. The junction had 14 bases not matched to a gene; V was cut back by 0 bases and J by 6 bases. Germline V gene lookup returns CDR1 GITISATS and CDR2 ISYDGTV (reference sequence). This entry belongs to a study of gamma-delta chains in newborns, infants, children. For the study at large: Innate gammadelta T cells reportedly expand polyclonally right after birth, driven by microbial exposure, per the title.

TCRdb applied CATT to the reads for clone calling. The table has some 2,800 gamma-chain clones, approximately 24% seen once. The TCR was taken from a child who was a newborn, infant or young child, either healthy, febrile or measles-vaccinated (not recorded which). The chain carries TRGV9 and TRGJP. The sample consisted of blood. The CDR3 is CALWEVYGRGGELGKKIKVF. For the CDR3, the DNA is TGTGCCTTGTGGGAGGTGTACGGTAGGGGTGGAGAGTTGGGCAAAAAAATCAAGGTATTT.